The 21 T cell receptor beta chains below come from one sample, sequenced in a study of Graves' ophthalmopathy and Graves' hyperthyroidism. CDR3 regions of TCR beta were amplified from RNA transcripts. Second-round multiplex PCR followed a first-round RT-PCR using HTBI primers. TCRdb re-derived calls from the multiplex PCR reads in MiXCR, one entry per CDR3 protein. The table records 350,000 to 400,000 distinct CDR3 sequences, 15% to 17% of them present only once. Sequencing was performed on peripheral blood. The source is a woman between 18 and 29 years old with stable Graves' hyperthyroidism.

This rearrangement joins TRBV6-1 to TRBJ1-3; D is unresolved. Germline V gene data show CDR1 as MNHNS and CDR2 as SASEGT. V lost 3 bases and J 4 bases, leaving 13 bases between the germline ends. CDR3 size: 15 residues. DNA for the CDR3: TGTGCCAGCAGTGATCTGGCAGGCGACGGAAACACCATATATTTT. Amino acids: CASSDLAGDGNTIYF.

This clonotype was detected many times. J is TRBJ1-1 and V is TRBV19, with a tentative D call TRBD1 (6 bases). Germline V lookup: CDR1 LNHDA, CDR2 SQIVND (reference sequence). The V end lost 2 bases, the J end lost 5 bases, and 12 bases lay between the germline ends. This CDR3 comprises 14 residues. The CDR3: CASSIHEGGTEAFF. The DNA of the CDR3 is TGTGCCAGTAGTATACATGAGGGGGGGACTGAAGCTTTCTTT.

This clonotype was counted many times. This chain connects TRBV7-2 to TRBJ2-7; weak D call: TRBD2 (5 bases). CDR1 is SGHTA, CDR2 FQGNSA, per germline. There are 13 residues in the CDR3. V was trimmed by 3 bases and J by 3 bases, leaving 9 bases between them. As DNA, the CDR3 is TGTGCCAGCAGCTTCGGGGTCTACTACGAGCAGTACTTC. Amino acids: CASSFGVYYEQYF.

At least ten counts were recorded for this clonotype. The chain has TRBV12-3 or TRBV12-4 and TRBJ2-5; 8 positions match TRBD2. With V trimmed by 6 bases and J by 5 bases, 11 bases remained unmatched. The CDR3 extends over 15 amino acids. The CDR3 reads CASSSLRGGVETQYF. In DNA, the CDR3 is TGTGCCAGCAGCTCCCTCCGGGGGGGAGTGGAGACCCAGTACTTC.

On this clonotype itself: This clone may be a read error of a much larger clone one base away. The CDR3 region has the DNA TGTGCCAGCAGCTTACCGGGTCTTCCCTACGAGCAGTACGTC. Its protein product is CASSLPGLPYEQYV. The chain carries TRBV11-3 and TRBJ2-7; D not certain. Germline CDR1 reads SGHNT; CDR2 reads YENEEA. This CDR3 region has 14 residues. Trimming took 2 bases from V and 2 from J, leaving 10 bases between them.

This clonotype was seen ten or more times. J is TRBJ1-1 and V is TRBV6-5, with 7 bases that match TRBD1. CDR3 length: 13 amino acids. The germline V gene encodes CDR1 MNHEY and CDR2 SVGAGI. The V segment lost 8 bases and the J segment 3 bases; nucleotides outside the gene matches: 6. CDR3 DNA: TGTGCCAGCTTGGGCAGGGGGGACACTGAAGCTTTCTTT. Translating it yields CASLGRGDTEAFF.

Regarding this clonotype: It may be a read error: a sequence one base away is much more abundant. This chain connects TRBV11-2 to TRBJ2-7; 9 bases line up with TRBD2. This CDR3 is 16 amino acids long. V lost 0 bases and J lost 0; bases outside the gene matches: 3. Germline values: CDR1 SGHAT, CDR2 FQNNGV. The CDR3 coding sequence is TGTGCCAGCAGCTTAGAGGGGACTAGCTGCTCCTACGAGCAGTACTTC. Translation: CASSLEGTSCSYEQYF.

This clonotype was seen a handful of times. The chain links TRBV7-2 to TRBJ2-1; 7 positions agree with TRBD2. The trim removed 1 base at V and 4 bases at J, leaving 7 bases unmatched. This CDR3 contains 16 residues. Looked up from germline, CDR1 is SGHTA and CDR2 is FQGNSA. The CDR3 spells CASSLVRLAVYNEQFF. DNA of the CDR3: TGTGCCAGCAGCTTAGTAAGGCTAGCGGTTTACAATGAGCAGTTCTTC. Drawing the rest from reference TRBV7-2 and TRBJ2-1, the complete variable domain is GAGVSQSPSNKVTEKGKDVELRCDPISGHTALYWYRQSLGQGLEFLIYFQGNSAPDKSGLPSDRFSAERTGGSVSTLTIQRTQQEDSAVYLCASSLVRLAVYNEQFFGPGTRLTVL.

Of note for this clonotype: The final CDR3 position lacks the conserved phenylalanine or tryptophan, pointing to a likely read error. V usage is TRBV12-3 or TRBV12-4 and J usage is TRBJ1-1; the match to TRBD1 covers 9 bases. With V trimmed by 6 bases and J by 3 bases, 5 bases remained unmatched. The CDR3 covers 14 residues. The CDR3 reads CASRIRQGDTEAFV. DNA for the CDR3: TGTGCCAGCAGGATTCGACAGGGGGACACTGAAGCTTTCGTT.

This clonotype was seen a handful of times. The chain carries TRBV5-5 and TRBJ1-1, with TRBD1 matching over 7 bases. The germline V gene has CDR1 SGHKS and CDR2 YYEKEE (reference sequence). The CDR3 sequence is 14 residues long. After removal of 4 bases from V and 4 bases from J, the junction contained 7 bases not matched to a gene. CDR3 in amino acids: CASSTQQGLTEAFF. As DNA, the CDR3 is TGTGCCAGCAGCACCCAACAGGGGCTCACTGAAGCTTTCTTT.

This clonotype was counted many times. The CDR3 DNA is TGCAGCGTGATAACAGATGGCTACACCTTC. Residues: CSVITDGYTF. This chain connects TRBV29-1 to TRBJ1-2; D gene uncertain. The CDR3 length is 10 residues. V was trimmed by 6 bases and J by 6 bases, leaving 8 bases between them. The germline V gene encodes CDR1 SQVTM and CDR2 ANQGSEA.

Of note for this clonotype: A much larger clone lies a single base off, so this may be a read error. No conserved phenylalanine or tryptophan ends this CDR3, so it is likely a read error. The chain uses TRBV6-1 and TRBJ1-6; D might be TRBD1 (5 bases). The CDR3 covers 14 residues. Germline-derived CDR1 and CDR2 are MNHNS and SASEGT. V lost 6 bases and J lost 6, with 12 bases in between. In DNA form, the CDR3 reads TGTGCCAGCAGATGGACATTCCTTAATTCACCCCTCCACTCT. It translates to CASRWTFLNSPLHS.

The chain has TRBV5-1 and TRBJ1-1, with D tentatively TRBD1 (5 bases). CDR3 size: 15 residues. The V end was cut by 0 bases, the J end by 0 bases, with 9 bases between. Germline CDR1 reads SGHRS; CDR2 reads YFSETQ. As DNA, the CDR3 is TGCGCCAGCAGCTTGGGAAGGGGCGTGAACACTGAAGCTTTCTTT. Protein sequence: CASSLGRGVNTEAFF.

The CDR3 loop reads CASSQVRQALAAFF. The DNA of the CDR3 is TGCGCCAGCAGCCAAGTTCGGCAGGCCCTTGCCGCTTTCTTT. This chain joins TRBV4-1 and TRBJ1-1, with no clear D. The germline V gene encodes CDR1 MGHRA and CDR2 YSYEKL. The V gene lost 1 base and the J gene lost 11 bases, with 17 bases spanning the gap. The CDR3 totals 14 residues.

This clonotype came up a few times. This rearrangement joins TRBV12-3 or TRBV12-4 to TRBJ2-3; 13 nucleotides align to TRBD2. This CDR3 is 15 amino acids long. Losses at the gene ends were 6 bases for V and 7 bases for J; bases not matched to a gene: 7. DNA for the CDR3: TGTGCCAGCAGCACCGGACTAGCGGGGGCACATACGCAGTATTTT. Encoded protein: CASSTGLAGAHTQYF.

The chain recombines TRBV12-3 or TRBV12-4 with TRBJ1-2, with TRBD1 as a possible D gene (5 bases). The CDR3 is made up of 16 amino acids. V gave up 4 bases and J gave up 4 bases, with 19 bases separating them. CDR3 nucleotides: TGTGCCAGCAGTTCGGGGCCCCCTACCCTAGGCTATGGCTACACCTTC. It specifies CASSSGPPTLGYGYTF.

The V and J genes are TRBV11-2 and TRBJ2-5; D unclear. Germline V gives CDR1 SGHAT, CDR2 FQNNGV. V was clipped by 2 bases and J by 4 bases, with 23 bases between them. This CDR3 is built from 18 residues. CDR3 bases: TGTGCCAGCAGCTTAAGGGCCCGGTTAGCCCCGTCAGGAGAGACCCAGTACTTC. This gives the protein CASSLRARLAPSGETQYF.

In its sample, this clonotype was seen many times. J is TRBJ1-1 and V is TRBV6-5; D remains unclear. The CDR3 spans 13 residues. The germline V gene has CDR1 MNHEY and CDR2 SVGAGI. Trimming cost V 5 bases and J 3 bases, with 10 bases left between them. The CDR3 bases are TGTGCCAGCAGTCCCCGAGTATACACTGAAGCTTTCTTT. Translating gives CASSPRVYTEAFF.

The gene calls are TRBV2 and TRBJ2-5; 14 nucleotides line up with TRBD2. Looked up from germline, CDR1 is SNHLY and CDR2 is FYNNEI. The CDR3 loop spans 15 amino acids. With V trimmed by 7 bases and J by 5 bases, 6 bases remained unmatched. Here the CDR3 DNA reads TGTGCCAGCAAAAAGGGACTAGCGGGAGTCGAGACCCAGTACTTC. Protein product: CASKKGLAGVETQYF.

The gene calls are TRBV6-5 and TRBJ2-7; 9 bases fit TRBD1. Germline assignment: CDR1 MNHEY and CDR2 SVGAGI. CDR3 length: 16 residues. V was clipped by 4 bases and J by 3 bases; unmatched bases: 10. The CDR3 spells CASSSAGQGSNYEQYF. The CDR3 DNA reads as TGTGCCAGCAGTTCCGCGGGACAGGGATCGAACTACGAGCAGTACTTC.

A few counts support this clonotype. The chain combines TRBV5-1 with TRBJ1-2; maybe TRBD1 (6 bases). The CDR3 loop spans 14 amino acids. Germline V CDR1 and CDR2: SGHRS, YFSETQ. V shed 0 bases and J shed 7 bases, with 13 bases lying between them. The CDR3 region is CASSLDGTRGGYTF. CDR3 bases: TGCGCCAGCAGCTTGGATGGCACCAGGGGTGGCTACACCTTC.